This TCR beta chain is from a study of cytomegalovirus exposure and HLA in healthy donors. About this clone: Its target is not known.

Notes on the study in general: Earlier analysis looked at TCR beta V segments, and most were productive about 90% or about 30% of the time.

Trimming cost V 8 bases and J 9 bases; bases outside gene matches: 4. CDR3 size: 11 residues. Germline V gives CDR1 MNHEY, CDR2 SVGAGI. The PCR had 60 Vbeta and 13 Jbeta primers. TCRdb keeps only in-frame clones here, not all; method: immunoSEQ multiplex PCR. The sample includes 80,000 to 90,000 clones, more than 60% of them seen just once. V usage is TRBV6-5 and J usage is TRBJ2-3, with 8 bases identical to TRBD2. The TCR originated in a man in his forties in good health and CMV-seronegative. The sequencing input was PBMCs. In DNA, the CDR3 is TGTGCCAGCGGGAGCGGGAGAACGCAGTATTTT. As protein: CASGSGRTQYF.